Below, 8 T cell receptor beta chains from the same sample are listed, as sequenced in a study of glioma-infiltrating T cells after dendritic cell vaccination. Sequenced by immunoSEQ multiplex PCR; TCRdb stores in-frame clones only, minus some. This sample carries approximately 85,000 clones, 85% of them seen once, and the ten largest clones take about 9.3%. Documented time point: after dendritic cell vaccination, including at tumor progression/relapse. The source material was blood, sampled after dendritic cell vaccination. The origin of the receptors is a human donor with glioblastoma.

This clone appeared a few times. This chain joins TRBV4-3 and TRBJ2-7; 9 positions match TRBD1. This CDR3 region has 14 residues. Germline lookup yields CDR1 LGHNA and CDR2 YSLEER. V shed 3 bases, J shed 3 bases, and the junction held 3 bases outside the gene matches. The CDR3 DNA reads as TGCGCCAGCAGCCACTGGACAGGGGTCTACGAGCAGTACTTC. It specifies CASSHWTGVYEQYF.

This sequence joins TRBV6-5 and TRBJ1-2; a possible D gene is TRBD1 (6 bases). Germline CDR1 MNHEY, CDR2 SVGAGI. V shed 6 bases and J shed 7 bases, with 15 bases lying between them. The CDR3 covers 13 residues. The CDR3 coding sequence is TGTGCCAGCAGATTACAGGGAACGGGTGGCTACACCTTC. Residues: CASRLQGTGGYTF.

V usage is TRBV5-4 and J usage is TRBJ1-2; D is perhaps TRBD1 (6 bases). CDR3 size: 16 residues. Per the germline V gene, CDR1 is SGHNT and CDR2 is YYREEE (reference sequence). Trimming shortened V by 0 bases and J by 8 bases, and 20 bases separated the two germline ends. CDR3 coding DNA: TGTGCCAGCAGCTTGGCGATTCGGGGGGGGCGCGGAGGCTACACCTTC. The encoded protein is CASSLAIRGGRGGYTF.

This clone is medium-sized within its sample. This chain joins TRBV27 and TRBJ1-2, with 12 bases lining up with TRBD1. CDR3 size: 16 residues. Germline loops: CDR1 MNHEY, CDR2 SMNVEV (reference sequence). The junction had 12 bases not matched to a gene; V was cut back by 6 bases and J by 7 bases. The CDR3 reads CASRPGTGGTPSGYTF. CDR3 DNA: TGTGCCAGCAGACCCGGGACAGGGGGCACCCCAAGTGGCTACACCTTC.

The chain couples TRBV5-6 to TRBJ1-1; 8 positions agree with TRBD1. The V and J ends lost 3 bases and 0 bases, in that order; junction bases with no gene match: 10. Germline V CDR1 and CDR2: SGHDT, YYEEEE. This CDR3 is 17 amino acids long. DNA for the CDR3: TGTGCCAGCAGCTCACCGGGACAGGAGGAGCTGAACACTGAAGCTTTCTTT. Residues: CASSSPGQEELNTEAFF.

J is TRBJ1-5 and V is TRBV7-9, with 8 nucleotides matching TRBD1. CDR3 length equals 16 residues. Germline V CDR1 and CDR2: SEHNR, FQNEAQ (reference sequence). The trim removed 5 bases at V and 0 bases at J, leaving 6 bases unmatched. DNA for the CDR3: TGTGCCAGCAGCCCGGGGACAGGCTATAGCAATCAGCCCCAGCATTTT. It yields the protein CASSPGTGYSNQPQHF.

The V and J genes are TRBV28 and TRBJ2-7; TRBD2 is a possible D gene (6 bases). V lost 7 bases and J lost 4, with 17 bases in between. The germline CDR1 and CDR2 sequences are MDHEN and SYDVKM. The CDR3 consists of 14 residues. The CDR3 nucleotides read TGTGCCAGCACCATGACCGGAGGGAGGTACGAGCAGTACTTC. Protein sequence: CASTMTGGRYEQYF.

V and J are TRBV27 and TRBJ2-1; TRBD1 is a possible D gene (6 bases). The CDR3 length is 14 residues. Germline V gene sequence: CDR1 MNHEY, CDR2 SMNVEV (reference sequence). V was trimmed by 5 bases and J by 12 bases, leaving 20 bases between them. In DNA form, the CDR3 reads TGTGCCAGCAGTGGGGGCAGCCCTTTTGTTCGGCAGTTCTTC. Translated, it gives CASSGGSPFVRQFF.